These 23 T cell receptor beta chains share one sample of origin, sequenced in a study of OX40 agonist ivuxolimab in advanced cancers. Sequenced by immunoSEQ multiplex PCR; TCRdb stores in-frame clones only, minus some. The sample has about 28,000 clones, about 80% seen once; the top ten hold around 10%. The specimen comprised CD4+ or CD8+ T cells sorted from blood, sampled in a trial of the OX40 agonist ivuxolimab. Source of these receptors: an adult with an advanced solid tumor such as melanoma, head and neck, liver or kidney cancer.

The rearrangement links TRBV7-3 to TRBJ2-7, with unresolved D. The CDR3 consists of 16 residues. In germline, CDR1 is SGHTA, CDR2 FQGTGA. The V end was cut by 5 bases, the J end by 4 bases, with 21 bases between. The CDR3 coding sequence is TGTGCCAGCAGCCCCAGTTCCATCGCCACCCGGTACGAGCAGTACTTC. Translation: CASSPSSIATRYEQYF.

This chain connects TRBV6-4 to TRBJ1-2; 8 nucleotides match TRBD1. The CDR3 is 15 residues long. Germline V gene data show CDR1 as MRHNA and CDR2 as SNTAGT. With V trimmed by 3 bases and J by 7 bases, 10 bases remained unmatched. As DNA, the CDR3 is TGTGCCAGCAGTGATAGACAGGGGTCCCTCTTTGGCTACACCTTC. Protein product: CASSDRQGSLFGYTF.

This rearrangement joins TRBV5-1 to TRBJ2-3; 8 bases match TRBD2. Germline V gene sequence: CDR1 SGHRS, CDR2 YFSETQ. V was pared by 3 bases and J by 0 bases, with 9 bases of the junction left unmatched. CDR3 length: 17 residues. The CDR3 DNA sequence: TGCGCCAGCAGCTCACGGGCAGCGGGGGTTAGCACAGATACGCAGTATTTT. Protein sequence: CASSSRAAGVSTDTQYF.

The V and J genes are TRBV6-4 and TRBJ2-1, with D uncertain. Germline V gene lookup returns CDR1 MRHNA and CDR2 SNTAGT. V was trimmed by 5 bases and J by 0 bases, leaving 17 bases between them. The CDR3 spans 17 residues. CDR3: CASSKTQSRSSYNEQFF. Written as DNA, the CDR3 is TGTGCCAGCAGTAAAACTCAGTCAAGGAGCTCCTACAATGAGCAGTTCTTC.

The genes are TRBV9 and TRBJ2-5; 9 positions match TRBD2. The DNA matches TRBJ2-7 better at its end, which makes the J call doubtful. From germline, CDR1 is SGDLS and CDR2 YYNGEE. The CDR3 has 17 residues. For the CDR3, the DNA is TGTGCCAGCAGCGTAGAGGGGAGCGGGGGGCAGGACTACGAGCAGTACTTC. This encodes CASSVEGSGGQDYEQYF.

The V gene is TRBV6-5, the J gene TRBJ2-3, with D possibly being TRBD1 or TRBD2 (5 bases each). Germline V CDR1 and CDR2: MNHEY, SVGAGI. Deletions cut 4 bases from V and 2 bases from J, with 10 bases between. The CDR3 runs to 14 residues. CDR3 amino acids: CASSWGFLTDTQYF. Here the CDR3 DNA reads TGTGCCAGCAGTTGGGGGTTCCTCACAGATACGCAGTATTTT.

This chain links TRBV4-2 with TRBJ1-4; D is uncertain. This CDR3 spans 12 amino acids. Germline V gene data show CDR1 as LGHNA and CDR2 as YNFKEQ. V lost 4 bases, J lost 8 bases, and 8 bases lay in between. The CDR3 region is CASSLVGEKLFF. In DNA form, the CDR3 reads TGTGCCAGCAGCCTTGTAGGGGAAAAACTGTTTTTT.

V usage is TRBV7-8 and J usage is TRBJ2-3; D is ambiguous. Trimming pared 6 bases from V and 4 bases from J, leaving 11 bases between. The CDR3 runs to 13 residues. The germline V gene encodes CDR1 SGHVS and CDR2 FQNEAQ. In nucleotides, the CDR3 is TGTGCCAGCAGGGGCCAGCCGGCAGATACGCAGTATTTT. Translation: CASRGQPADTQYF.

The chain links TRBV9 to TRBJ2-7; D unclear. The CDR3 is 15 amino acids. Trimming removed 4 bases from V and 0 bases from J, with 14 bases in between. Germline values: CDR1 SGDLS, CDR2 YYNGEE. For the CDR3, the DNA is TGTGCCAGCAGCCCTGCCGCAGGTCCCTCCTACGAGCAGTACTTC. Protein: CASSPAAGPSYEQYF.

V and J are TRBV7-9 and TRBJ2-4; D could derive from TRBD1 or TRBD2 (5 bases each). CDR3 length: 15 residues. Germline lookup yields CDR1 SEHNR and CDR2 FQNEAQ (reference sequence). Between the trimmed V and J ends, which lost 4 bases and 7 bases, there was a span of 17 bases. CDR3 loop: CASSSPGTVGNIQYF. DNA of the CDR3: TGTGCCAGCAGCTCCCCTGGGACCGTTGGGAACATTCAGTACTTC.

The chain's CDR3 is CATSFDEAAKNIQYF. The CDR3 coding sequence is TGTGCCACCTCCTTTGATGAGGCAGCCAAAAACATTCAGTACTTC. The chain is built from TRBV2 and TRBJ2-4; D is unclear. The CDR3 extends over 15 amino acids. Germline CDR1 is SNHLY and CDR2 is FYNNEI. V was cut by 10 bases and J by 0 bases, with 16 bases left in between.

The chain combines TRBV9 with TRBJ2-1; D gene unclear. Germline V gene lookup returns CDR1 SGDLS and CDR2 YYNGEE. CDR3 size: 13 residues. The ends were cut back, 0 bases at V and 7 bases at J, with 8 bases in the middle. The CDR3 loop reads CASSVDGVNEQFF. Written as DNA, the CDR3 is TGTGCCAGCAGCGTAGATGGGGTGAATGAGCAGTTCTTC.

V usage is TRBV27 and J usage is TRBJ1-5; no clear D gene. The CDR3 has 14 residues. Between the trimmed V and J ends, which lost 3 bases and 7 bases, there was a span of 13 bases. In germline, CDR1 is MNHEY, CDR2 SMNVEV (reference sequence). In DNA, the CDR3 is TGTGCCAGCAGTTTCATTGGGTCCAGACAGCCCCAGCATTTT. Protein product: CASSFIGSRQPQHF.

The chain combines TRBV5-6 with TRBJ1-1; 8 nucleotides line up with TRBD1. V was clipped by 0 bases and J by 4 bases; unmatched bases: 8. This CDR3 is built from 16 residues. The germline gives CDR1 SGHDT, CDR2 YYEEEE. The chain's CDR3 is CASSLVAGGSGTEAFF. In DNA form, the CDR3 reads TGTGCCAGCAGCTTGGTTGCAGGGGGCAGTGGCACTGAAGCTTTCTTT.

This chain connects TRBV6-5 to TRBJ1-5; maybe TRBD1 (5 bases). Germline CDR1 MNHEY, CDR2 SVGAGI. The V end was cut by 7 bases, the J end by 3 bases, with 10 bases between. There are 13 residues in the CDR3. The CDR3 loop is CASMMTVNQPQHF. Here the CDR3 DNA reads TGTGCCAGCATGATGACAGTCAATCAGCCCCAGCATTTT.

V usage is TRBV30 and J usage is TRBJ1-6; no reliable D call. V was shortened by 1 base and J by 7 bases, with 14 bases between the two germline ends. The CDR3 extends over 15 amino acids. CDR1 and CDR2 from the germline V gene are GTSNPN and SVGIG (reference sequence). CDR3 region: CAWSDGLGPNSPLHF. The CDR3 nucleotides read TGTGCCTGGAGTGACGGGCTAGGGCCAAATTCACCCCTCCACTTT.

V is TRBV20-1 and J is TRBJ1-1, with D unresolved. V dropped 2 bases and J dropped 5 bases, with 6 bases sitting between them. This CDR3 contains 11 residues. Germline CDR1 and CDR2: DFQATT and SNEGSKA (reference sequence). For the CDR3, the DNA is TGCAGTGCTAGAAGGTGGACTGAAGCTTTCTTT. Its protein is CSARRWTEAFF.

This sequence joins TRBV9 and TRBJ1-1, with D possibly matching TRBD1 (5 bases). The V gene lost 3 bases and the J gene lost 5 bases, with 14 bases spanning the gap. The CDR3 length is 14 residues. Germline V gives CDR1 SGDLS, CDR2 YYNGEE. CDR3 protein: CASSALAEGTEAFF. The CDR3 DNA reads as TGTGCCAGCAGCGCGCTAGCCGAGGGGACTGAAGCTTTCTTT.

The rearrangement links TRBV16 to TRBJ1-4; D is undetermined. The CDR3 has 15 amino acids. CDR1 is KGHSY and CDR2 is FQNENV in the germline V gene. V dropped 0 bases and J dropped 5 bases, with 10 bases sitting between them. CDR3 sequence: CASSQSISGNEKLFF. As DNA, the CDR3 is TGTGCCAGCAGCCAATCGATATCGGGGAATGAAAAACTGTTTTTT.

This rearrangement joins TRBV13 to TRBJ1-1; 7 nucleotides match TRBD1. The CDR3 covers 13 residues. Germline values: CDR1 PRHDT, CDR2 FYEKMQ (reference sequence). V lost 6 bases to trimming and J lost 6 bases; unmatched junction nucleotides: 7. CDR3 DNA: TGTGCCAGCAGGCGAGACAGGGCCGCTGAAGCTTTCTTT. This gives the protein CASRRDRAAEAFF.

This chain connects TRBV5-6 to TRBJ2-5, with 9 bases fitting TRBD1. This CDR3 region has 16 residues. Germline-derived CDR1 and CDR2 are SGHDT and YYEEEE. V gave up 3 bases and J gave up 0 bases; unmatched junction bases: 6. Written as DNA, the CDR3 is TGTGCCAGCAGCTGGACAGGGGAAGGGAACCAAGAGACCCAGTACTTC. As protein: CASSWTGEGNQETQYF.

The chain couples TRBV4-2 to TRBJ2-7; D might be TRBD1 or TRBD2, each matching 5 bases. This CDR3 comprises 13 residues. V was shortened by 5 bases and J by 3 bases, with 11 bases between the two germline ends. Germline CDR1 LGHNA, CDR2 YNFKEQ. CDR3 in amino acids: CASSSRGDYEQYF. CDR3 bases: TGTGCCAGCAGCTCTCGAGGGGACTACGAGCAGTACTTC.

J is TRBJ2-3 and V is TRBV11-2; 8 bases are shared with TRBD2. Germline V gene lookup returns CDR1 SGHAT and CDR2 FQNNGV. The V gene end was trimmed by 1 base and the J gene end by 2 bases; junction bases not matched to a gene: 2. The CDR3 is 15 residues long. The CDR3 spells CASSLAGGYTDTQYF. Written as DNA, the CDR3 is TGTGCCAGCAGCTTAGCGGGGGGGTACACAGATACGCAGTATTTT.